Presented here are 3 T cell receptor beta chains from one specimen sequenced in a study of T cells in localized non-small cell lung cancer. The protocol was immunoSEQ multiplex PCR, while the TCRdb copy is restricted to in-frame clones and leaves out a portion. This sample has some 80,000 clones, with about four fifths found just once. This sample comprised peripheral blood, obtained before any cancer treatment. The receptors were sampled from a man aged 40 to 70 with stage I lung adenocarcinoma.

This sequence joins TRBV29-1 and TRBJ2-7; 14 bases line up with TRBD2. After removal of 0 bases from V and 5 bases from J, the junction contained 3 bases not matched to a gene. The CDR3 totals 15 residues. Germline V lookup: CDR1 SQVTM, CDR2 ANQGSEA. Here the CDR3 reads CSVEEGTSGSNEQYF. In DNA form, the CDR3 reads TGCAGCGTTGAAGAGGGGACTAGCGGGAGTAACGAGCAGTACTTC.

This clone was counted between two and nine times. The J gene is TRBJ2-7, the V gene TRBV14, with 11 nucleotides matching TRBD2. Germline V gives CDR1 SGHDN, CDR2 FVKESK. The CDR3 runs 15 residues. V dropped 0 bases and J dropped 7; count of bases not matched to a gene: 5. The CDR3 sequence is CASSQDASGGREQYF. The CDR3 DNA reads TGTGCCAGCAGCCAAGATGCTAGCGGGGGGAGAGAGCAGTACTTC. Full variable domain (missing parts from reference TRBV14 and TRBJ2-7): EAGVTQFPSHSVIEKGQTVTLRCDPISGHDNLYWYRRVMGKEIKFLLHFVKESKQDESGMPNNRFLAERTGGTYSTLKVQPAELEDSGVYFCASSQDASGGREQYFGPGTRLTVT.

This sequence joins TRBV5-1 and TRBJ1-4; 8 bases line up with TRBD1. The CDR3 runs 16 residues. Per the germline V gene, CDR1 is SGHRS and CDR2 is YFSETQ. Unmatched junction bases numbered 8, after V lost 4 bases and J lost 3 bases. CDR3: CASSVRPGQANEKLFF. CDR3 in DNA: TGCGCCAGCAGCGTGAGACCGGGACAGGCTAATGAAAAACTGTTTTTT.